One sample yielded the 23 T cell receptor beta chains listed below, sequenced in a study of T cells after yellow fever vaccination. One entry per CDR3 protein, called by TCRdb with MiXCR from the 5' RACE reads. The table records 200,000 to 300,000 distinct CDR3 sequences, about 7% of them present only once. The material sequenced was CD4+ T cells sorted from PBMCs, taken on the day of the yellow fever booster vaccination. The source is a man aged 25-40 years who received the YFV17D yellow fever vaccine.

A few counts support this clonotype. The CDR3 nucleotides read TGCAGCGGCGGACAGGGGGTCACCGGGGAGCTGTTTTTT. Translating gives CSGGQGVTGELFF. This chain uses TRBV29-1 with TRBJ2-2; 10 positions agree with TRBD1. The CDR3 loop spans 13 amino acids. The V gene end was trimmed by 7 bases and the J gene end by 4 bases; junction bases not matched to a gene: 3. Germline V gene lookup returns CDR1 SQVTM and CDR2 ANQGSEA.

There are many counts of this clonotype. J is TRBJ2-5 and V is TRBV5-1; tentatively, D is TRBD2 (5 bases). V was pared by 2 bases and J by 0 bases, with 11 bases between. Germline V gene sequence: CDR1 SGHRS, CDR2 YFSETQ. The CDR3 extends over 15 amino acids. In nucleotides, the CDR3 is TGCGCCAGCAGCTTTAATTCCGGGAACCAAGAGACCCAGTACTTC. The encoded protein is CASSFNSGNQETQYF.

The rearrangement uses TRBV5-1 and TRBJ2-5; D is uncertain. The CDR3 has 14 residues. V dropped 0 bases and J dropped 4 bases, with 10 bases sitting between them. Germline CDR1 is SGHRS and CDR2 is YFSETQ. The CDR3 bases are TGCGCCAGCAGCTTGGCTATCAGGTCAGAGACCCAGTACTTC. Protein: CASSLAIRSETQYF.

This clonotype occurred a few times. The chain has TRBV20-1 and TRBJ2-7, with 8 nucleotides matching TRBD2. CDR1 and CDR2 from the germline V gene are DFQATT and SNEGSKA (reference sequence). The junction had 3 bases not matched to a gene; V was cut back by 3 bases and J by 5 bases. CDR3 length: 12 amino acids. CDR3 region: CSASKAGDEQYF. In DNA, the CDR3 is TGCAGTGCTAGTAAAGCGGGAGACGAGCAGTACTTC.

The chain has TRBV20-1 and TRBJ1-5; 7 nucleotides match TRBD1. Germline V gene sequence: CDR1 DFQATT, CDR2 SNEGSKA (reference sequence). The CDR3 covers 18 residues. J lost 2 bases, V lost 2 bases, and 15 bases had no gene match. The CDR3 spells CSARRAGGEPYGNQPQHF. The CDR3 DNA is TGCAGTGCTAGAAGAGCAGGGGGTGAACCTTATGGCAATCAGCCCCAGCATTTT.

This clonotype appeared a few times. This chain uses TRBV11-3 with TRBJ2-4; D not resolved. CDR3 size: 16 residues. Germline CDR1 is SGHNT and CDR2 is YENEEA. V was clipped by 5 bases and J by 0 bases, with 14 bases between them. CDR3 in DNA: TGTGCCAGCAGCGAAAGACCATTTTTAGCCAAAAACATTCAGTACTTC. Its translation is CASSERPFLAKNIQYF.

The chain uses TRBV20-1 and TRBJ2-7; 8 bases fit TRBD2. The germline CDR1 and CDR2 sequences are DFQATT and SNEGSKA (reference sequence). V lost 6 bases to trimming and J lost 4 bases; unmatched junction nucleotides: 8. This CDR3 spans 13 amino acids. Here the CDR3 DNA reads TGCAGTGCGAGCCCCGGGACTAGTTACGAGCAGTACTTC. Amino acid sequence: CSASPGTSYEQYF.

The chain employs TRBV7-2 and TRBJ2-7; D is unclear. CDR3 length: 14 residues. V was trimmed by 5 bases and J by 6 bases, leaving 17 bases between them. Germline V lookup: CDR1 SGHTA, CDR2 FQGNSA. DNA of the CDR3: TGTGCCAGCAGCAAAGGAGTCATGACCTGCGAGCAGTACTTC. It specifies CASSKGVMTCEQYF.

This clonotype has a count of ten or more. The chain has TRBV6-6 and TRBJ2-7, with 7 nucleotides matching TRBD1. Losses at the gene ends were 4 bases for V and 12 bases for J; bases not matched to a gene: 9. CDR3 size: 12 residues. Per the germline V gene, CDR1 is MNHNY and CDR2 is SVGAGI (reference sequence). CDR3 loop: CASSSLRGLVYF. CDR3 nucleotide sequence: TGTGCCAGCAGTTCATTGAGGGGGCTCGTGTACTTC.

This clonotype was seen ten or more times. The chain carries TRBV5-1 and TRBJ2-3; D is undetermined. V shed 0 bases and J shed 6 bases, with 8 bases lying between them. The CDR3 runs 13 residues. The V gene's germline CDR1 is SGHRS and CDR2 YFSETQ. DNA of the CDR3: TGCGCCAGCAGCTTGGGGACCGTGGATACGCAGTATTTT. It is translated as CASSLGTVDTQYF. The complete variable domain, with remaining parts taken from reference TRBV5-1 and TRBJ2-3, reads KAGVTQTPRYLIKTRGQQVTLSCSPISGHRSVSWYQQTPGQGLQFLFEYFSETQRNKGNFPGRFSGRQFSNSRSEMNVSTLELGDSALYLCASSLGTVDTQYFGPGTRLTVL.

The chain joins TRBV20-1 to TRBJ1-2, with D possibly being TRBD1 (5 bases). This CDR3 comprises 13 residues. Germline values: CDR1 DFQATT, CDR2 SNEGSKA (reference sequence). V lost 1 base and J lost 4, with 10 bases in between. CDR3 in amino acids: CSARGGTFYGYTF. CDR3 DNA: TGCAGTGCTAGAGGAGGGACCTTCTATGGCTACACCTTC.

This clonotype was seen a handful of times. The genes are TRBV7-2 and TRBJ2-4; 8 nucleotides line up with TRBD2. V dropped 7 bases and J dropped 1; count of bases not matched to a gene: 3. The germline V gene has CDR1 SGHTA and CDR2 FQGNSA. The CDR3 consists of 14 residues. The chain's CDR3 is CASTGGGAKNIQYF. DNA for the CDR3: TGTGCCAGCACCGGGGGGGGTGCCAAAAACATTCAGTACTTC.

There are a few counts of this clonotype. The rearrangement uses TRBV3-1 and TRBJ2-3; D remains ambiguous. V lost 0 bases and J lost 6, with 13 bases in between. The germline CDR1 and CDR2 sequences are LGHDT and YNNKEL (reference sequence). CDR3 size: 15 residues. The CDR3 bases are TGTGCCAGCAGCCAAGAAAGTGGCTGGCGGGATACGCAGTATTTT. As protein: CASSQESGWRDTQYF.

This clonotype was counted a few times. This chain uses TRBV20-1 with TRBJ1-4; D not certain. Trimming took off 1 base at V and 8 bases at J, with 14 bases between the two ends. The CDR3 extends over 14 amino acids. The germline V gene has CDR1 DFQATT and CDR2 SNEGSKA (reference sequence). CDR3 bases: TGCAGTGCTAGAGTTCGCGCCTTCGGCGAAAAACTGTTTTTT. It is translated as CSARVRAFGEKLFF.

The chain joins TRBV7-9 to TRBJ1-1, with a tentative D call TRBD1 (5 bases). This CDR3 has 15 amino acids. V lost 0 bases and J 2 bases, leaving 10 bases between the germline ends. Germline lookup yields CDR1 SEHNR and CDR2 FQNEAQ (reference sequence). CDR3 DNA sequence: TGTGCCAGCAGCTTAGCGGACACGAAAAACACTGAAGCTTTCTTT. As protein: CASSLADTKNTEAFF.

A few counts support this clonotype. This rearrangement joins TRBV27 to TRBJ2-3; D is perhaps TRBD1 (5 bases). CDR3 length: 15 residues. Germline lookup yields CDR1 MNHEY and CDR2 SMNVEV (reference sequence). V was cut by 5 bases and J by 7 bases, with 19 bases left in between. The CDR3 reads CASSLDGLKGYTQYF. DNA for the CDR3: TGTGCCAGCAGTCTGGACGGCCTCAAGGGGTATACGCAGTATTTT.

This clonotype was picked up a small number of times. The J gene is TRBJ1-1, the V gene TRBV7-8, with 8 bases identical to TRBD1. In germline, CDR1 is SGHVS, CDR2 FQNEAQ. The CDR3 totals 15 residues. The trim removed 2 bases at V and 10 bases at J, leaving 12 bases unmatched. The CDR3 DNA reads TGTGCCAGCAGCTTAAATCTGGGACAGGTAGGAGTAGCTTTCTTT. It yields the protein CASSLNLGQVGVAFF.

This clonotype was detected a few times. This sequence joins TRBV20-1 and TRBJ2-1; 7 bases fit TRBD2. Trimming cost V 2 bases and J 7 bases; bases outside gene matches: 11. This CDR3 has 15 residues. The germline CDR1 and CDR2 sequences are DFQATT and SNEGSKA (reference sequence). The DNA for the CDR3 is TGCAGTGCTAGACACACTAGCGTACCATTGAATGAGCAGTTCTTC. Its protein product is CSARHTSVPLNEQFF.

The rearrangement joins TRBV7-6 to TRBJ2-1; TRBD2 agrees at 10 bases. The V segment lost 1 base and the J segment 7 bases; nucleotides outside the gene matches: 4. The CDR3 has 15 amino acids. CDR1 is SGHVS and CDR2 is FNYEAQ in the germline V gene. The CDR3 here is CASSLEELAGNEQFF. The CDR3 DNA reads TGTGCCAGCAGCTTAGAGGAACTAGCGGGGAATGAGCAGTTCTTC.

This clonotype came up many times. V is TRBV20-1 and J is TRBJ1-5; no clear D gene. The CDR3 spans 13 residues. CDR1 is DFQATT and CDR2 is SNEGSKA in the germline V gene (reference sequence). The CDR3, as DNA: TGCAGCGCCGTGGGGAGGGACAATCAGCCCCAGCATTTT. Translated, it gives CSAVGRDNQPQHF.

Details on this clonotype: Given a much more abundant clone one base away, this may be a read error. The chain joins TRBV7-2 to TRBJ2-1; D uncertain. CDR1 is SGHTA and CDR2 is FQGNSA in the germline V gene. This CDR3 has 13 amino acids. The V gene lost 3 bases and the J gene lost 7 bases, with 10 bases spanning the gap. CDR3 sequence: CASSLANQNEQFF. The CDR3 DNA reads TGTGCCAGCAGCTTGGCCAATCAGAATGAGCAGTTCTTC.

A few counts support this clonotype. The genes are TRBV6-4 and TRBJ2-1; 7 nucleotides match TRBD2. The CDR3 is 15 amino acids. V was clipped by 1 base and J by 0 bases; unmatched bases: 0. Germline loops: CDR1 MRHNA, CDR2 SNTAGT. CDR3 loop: CASSDLAGSYNEQFF. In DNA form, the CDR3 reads TGTGCCAGCAGTGACTTAGCGGGCTCCTACAATGAGCAGTTCTTC.

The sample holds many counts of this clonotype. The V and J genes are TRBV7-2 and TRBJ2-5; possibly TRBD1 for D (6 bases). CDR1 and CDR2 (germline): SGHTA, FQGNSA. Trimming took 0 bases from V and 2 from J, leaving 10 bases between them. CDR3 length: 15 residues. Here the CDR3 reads CASSLAGTRQETQYF. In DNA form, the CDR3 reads TGTGCCAGCAGCTTAGCGGGGACACGGCAAGAGACCCAGTACTTC. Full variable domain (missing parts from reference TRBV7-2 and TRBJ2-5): GAGVSQSPSNKVTEKGKDVELRCDPISGHTALYWYRQSLGQGLEFLIYFQGNSAPDKSGLPSDRFSAERTGGSVSTLTIQRTQQEDSAVYLCASSLAGTRQETQYFGPGTRLLVL.